This TCR beta chain appears in the sequencing data of a study of shared T cell receptors in the human thymus (dated by TCRdb to about 2021). Regarding the research as a whole: The study examined how self-reactive, shared T-cell receptor alpha chains are generated in the human thymus.

In this sample, this clone turned up a few times. Its specific antigen is unknown. No per-base quality is available; no much larger clone lies one base away. The CDR3 sequence holds 14 residues, the cysteine and phenylalanine included. Of the read, only the CDR3 DNA is kept; its 42 bases are in frame from base 1. Looking up the germline V gene yields CDR1 SGHRS and CDR2 YFSETQ. From V the trimming removes 0 bases and from J it removes 6 bases, while the gene matches leave 3 bases of the junction unaccounted for. Library generation was performed with the immunoSEQ multiplex PCR assay. As stored in TCRdb, this immuneACCESS dataset retains in-frame rearrangements with V and J assigned. A fraction of the clones does not appear; measured against another copy, unresolved V genes explain less than half of the discrepancy, and the remainder lacks a known reason. This sample has hundreds of thousands of clones in its table, and 88% of those were observed once. The ten largest make up 0.01% of the sample.

These data also featured in a second study, about human thymus T cells. According to the second study: In Finland, the donors were immunologically healthy infants who were having open corrective cardiac surgery for congenital heart defects. Thymus tissue was collected as surgical resects that were removed during corrective cardiac surgery. V and J gene segment usage appeared biased in both thymic and peripheral blood repertoires. The related research found that thymic TCR repertoires overlapped highly between unrelated individuals. The study characterized TCR alpha and beta repertoires from about 8 infant thymus samples and a few related peripheral blood samples. The infant donors were roughly 6 to 244 days old, and the cohort included over 5 males and a couple of females. Thymocytes were mechanically released from the tissue and were stored as pellets of about 9-33 million cells at -70 degrees C. A QIAsymphony instrument was used to extract genomic DNA from the frozen cell pellets. Using the immunoSEQ multiplex PCR assay, the TCRB and TCRAD loci were amplified from a standardized quantity of quality-controlled genomic DNA. Amplicons spanned the V(D)J region at a length sufficient to cover the CDR3 and identify V and J genes. The commercial immunoSEQ service was used to sequence amplicons on an Illumina platform. Corrections for primer bias and sequencing errors followed previously described methods, while TCRAD and TCRB definitions were based on the IMGT database. Repertoires were analysed with immunoSEQ Analyzer 3.0 and VDJTools, covering basic statistics, V/J segment usage, diversity estimates, rarefaction and pairwise overlap. Diversity was estimated using the Chao1, ChaoE, Efron-Thisted, Shannon and inverse Simpson indices, and was also estimated on datasets down-sampled to the size of the smallest sample. For repertoire overlap, CDR3 nucleotide sequence, V gene and J gene had to match strictly, and clustering was done by Jaccard-based multidimensional scaling. On average, thymus samples gave around 810,000 unique TCRB clonotypes, whereas blood samples gave 80,000 to 85,000.

The receptor's source is a boy younger than two with a congenital heart defect. Donor details come from another sample of the same person, matched by shared clones. The rearrangement joined TRBV5-1 to TRBJ2-1, with TRBD1 matching 7 junction bases. Sequencing was done on a sample of thymocytes. The CDR3 protein: CASSLGQGVNEQFF. The base sequence is TGCGCCAGCAGCTTGGGGCAGGGGGTCAATGAGCAGTTCTTC.